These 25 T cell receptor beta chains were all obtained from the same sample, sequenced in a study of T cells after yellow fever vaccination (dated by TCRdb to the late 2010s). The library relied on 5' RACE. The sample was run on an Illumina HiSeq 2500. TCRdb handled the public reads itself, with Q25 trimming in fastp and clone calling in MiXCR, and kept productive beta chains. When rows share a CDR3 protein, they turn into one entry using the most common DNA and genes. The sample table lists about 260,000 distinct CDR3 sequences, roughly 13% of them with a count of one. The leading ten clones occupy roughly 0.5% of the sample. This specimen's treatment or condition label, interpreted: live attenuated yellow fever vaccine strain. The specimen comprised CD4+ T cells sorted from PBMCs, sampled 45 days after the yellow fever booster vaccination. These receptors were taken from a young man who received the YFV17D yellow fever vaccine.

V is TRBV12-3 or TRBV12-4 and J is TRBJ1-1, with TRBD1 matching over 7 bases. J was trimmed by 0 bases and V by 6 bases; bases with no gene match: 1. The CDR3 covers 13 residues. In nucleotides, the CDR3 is TGTGCCAGCAGACAGGGGTTGAACACTGAAGCTTTCTTT. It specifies CASRQGLNTEAFF.

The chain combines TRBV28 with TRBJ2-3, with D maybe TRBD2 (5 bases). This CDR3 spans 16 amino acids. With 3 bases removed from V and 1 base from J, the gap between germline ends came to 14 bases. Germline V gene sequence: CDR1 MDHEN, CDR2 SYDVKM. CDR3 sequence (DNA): TGTGCCAGCAGTTTGGTATGGGCGAGGGGCACAGATACGCAGTATTTT. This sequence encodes CASSLVWARGTDTQYF.

The CDR3 spells CASRRDNTDTQYF. As DNA, the CDR3 is TGTGCCAGCAGGAGGGACAACACAGATACGCAGTATTTT. The gene calls are TRBV12-3 or TRBV12-4 and TRBJ2-3; D possibly corresponds to TRBD1 (6 bases). The length of the CDR3 is 13 residues. V was clipped by 6 bases and J by 2 bases, with 9 bases between them.

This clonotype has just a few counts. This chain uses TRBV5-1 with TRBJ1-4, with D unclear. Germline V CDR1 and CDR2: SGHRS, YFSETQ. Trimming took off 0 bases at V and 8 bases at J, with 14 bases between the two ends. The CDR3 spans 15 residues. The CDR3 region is CASSLEGAAYEKLFF. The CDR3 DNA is TGCGCCAGCAGCTTGGAGGGAGCGGCGTACGAAAAACTGTTTTTT.

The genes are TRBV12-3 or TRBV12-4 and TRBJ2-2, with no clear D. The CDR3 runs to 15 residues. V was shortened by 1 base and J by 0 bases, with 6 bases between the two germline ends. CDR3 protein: CASSLGFSNTGELFF. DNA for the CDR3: TGTGCCAGCAGTTTAGGCTTCTCGAACACCGGGGAGCTGTTTTTT.

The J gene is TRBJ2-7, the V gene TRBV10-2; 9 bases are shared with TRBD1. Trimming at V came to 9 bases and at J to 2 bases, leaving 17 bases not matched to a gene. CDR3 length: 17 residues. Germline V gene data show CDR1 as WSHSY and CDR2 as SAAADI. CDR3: CASKWGESGTGTYEQYF. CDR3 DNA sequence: TGCGCCAGTAAGTGGGGGGAATCCGGGACAGGGACCTACGAGCAGTACTTC.

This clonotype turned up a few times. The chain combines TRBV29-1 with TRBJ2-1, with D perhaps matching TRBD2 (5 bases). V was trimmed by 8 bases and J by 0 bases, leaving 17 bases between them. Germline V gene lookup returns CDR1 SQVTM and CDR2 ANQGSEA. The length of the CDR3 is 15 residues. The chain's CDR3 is CSLRESASSYNEQFF. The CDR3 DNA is TGCAGCCTCCGGGAATCCGCAAGCTCCTACAATGAGCAGTTCTTC.

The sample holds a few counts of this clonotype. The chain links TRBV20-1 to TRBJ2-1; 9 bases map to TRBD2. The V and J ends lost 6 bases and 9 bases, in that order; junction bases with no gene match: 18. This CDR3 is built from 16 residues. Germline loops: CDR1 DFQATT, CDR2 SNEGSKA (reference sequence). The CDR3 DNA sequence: TGCAGTGCCAGAAGGGGGGCGGGAGGGCCAGATAGTGAGCAGTTCTTC. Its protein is CSARRGAGGPDSEQFF.

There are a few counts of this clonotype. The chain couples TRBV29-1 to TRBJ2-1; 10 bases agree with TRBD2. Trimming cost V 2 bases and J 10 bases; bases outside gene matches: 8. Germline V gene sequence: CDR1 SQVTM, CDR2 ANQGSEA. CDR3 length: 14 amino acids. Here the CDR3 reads CSVESLAGVGEQFF. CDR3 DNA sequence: TGCAGCGTTGAAAGTCTAGCGGGAGTAGGAGAGCAGTTCTTC.

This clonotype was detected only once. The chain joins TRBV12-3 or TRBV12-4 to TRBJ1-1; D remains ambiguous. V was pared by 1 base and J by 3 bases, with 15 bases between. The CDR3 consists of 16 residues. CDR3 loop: CASSLGLFGGDTEAFF. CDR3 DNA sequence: TGTGCCAGCAGTTTAGGTCTTTTCGGTGGCGACACTGAAGCTTTCTTT.

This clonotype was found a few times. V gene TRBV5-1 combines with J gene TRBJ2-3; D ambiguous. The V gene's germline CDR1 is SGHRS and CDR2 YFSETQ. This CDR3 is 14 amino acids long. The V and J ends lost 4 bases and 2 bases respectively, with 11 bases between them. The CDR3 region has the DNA TGCGCCAGCAGCCCCGAAAGGTCCACAGATACGCAGTATTTT. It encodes CASSPERSTDTQYF.

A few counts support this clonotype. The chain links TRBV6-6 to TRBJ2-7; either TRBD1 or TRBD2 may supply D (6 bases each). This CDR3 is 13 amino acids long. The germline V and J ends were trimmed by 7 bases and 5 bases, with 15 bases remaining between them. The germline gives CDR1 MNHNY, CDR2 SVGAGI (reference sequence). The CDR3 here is CASKGGAGHEQYF. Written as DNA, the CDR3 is TGTGCCAGCAAGGGGGGCGCCGGCCACGAGCAGTACTTC.

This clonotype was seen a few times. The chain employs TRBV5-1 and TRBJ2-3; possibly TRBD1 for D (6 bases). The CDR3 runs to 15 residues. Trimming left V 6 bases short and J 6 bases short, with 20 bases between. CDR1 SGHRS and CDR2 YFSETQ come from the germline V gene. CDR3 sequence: CASKRGSSGSDTQYF. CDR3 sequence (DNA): TGCGCCAGCAAAAGGGGGTCCTCTGGATCGGATACGCAGTATTTT.

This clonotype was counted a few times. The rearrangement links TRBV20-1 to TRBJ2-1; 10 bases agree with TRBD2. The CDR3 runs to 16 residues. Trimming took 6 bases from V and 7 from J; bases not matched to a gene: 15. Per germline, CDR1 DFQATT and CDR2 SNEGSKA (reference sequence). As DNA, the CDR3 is TGCAGTGCCCCGAAACCCACGGGACTAGCGAGAAATGAGCAGTTCTTC. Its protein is CSAPKPTGLARNEQFF.

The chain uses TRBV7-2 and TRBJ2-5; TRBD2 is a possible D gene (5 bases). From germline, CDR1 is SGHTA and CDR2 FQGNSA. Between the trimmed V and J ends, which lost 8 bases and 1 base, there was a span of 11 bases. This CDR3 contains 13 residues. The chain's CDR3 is CASCGSVQETQYF. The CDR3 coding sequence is TGTGCCAGCTGCGGGTCAGTCCAAGAGACCCAGTACTTC.

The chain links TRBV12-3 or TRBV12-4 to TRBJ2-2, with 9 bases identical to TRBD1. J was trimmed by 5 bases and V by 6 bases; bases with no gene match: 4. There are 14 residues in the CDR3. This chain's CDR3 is CASSHRGQTGELFF. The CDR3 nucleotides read TGTGCCAGCAGCCACAGGGGGCAGACCGGGGAGCTGTTTTTT.

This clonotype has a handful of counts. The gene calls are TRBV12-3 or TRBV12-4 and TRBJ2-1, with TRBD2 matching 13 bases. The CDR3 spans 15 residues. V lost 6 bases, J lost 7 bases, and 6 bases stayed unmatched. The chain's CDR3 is CASRPGLAGRNEQFF. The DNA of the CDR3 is TGTGCCAGCAGGCCGGGACTAGCGGGGAGGAATGAGCAGTTCTTC.

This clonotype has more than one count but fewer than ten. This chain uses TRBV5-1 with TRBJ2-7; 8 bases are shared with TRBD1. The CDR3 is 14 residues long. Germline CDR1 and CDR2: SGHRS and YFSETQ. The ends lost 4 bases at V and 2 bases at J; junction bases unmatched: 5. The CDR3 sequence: CASSGGQVAYEQYF. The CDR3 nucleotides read TGCGCCAGCAGCGGGGGACAGGTTGCCTACGAGCAGTACTTC.

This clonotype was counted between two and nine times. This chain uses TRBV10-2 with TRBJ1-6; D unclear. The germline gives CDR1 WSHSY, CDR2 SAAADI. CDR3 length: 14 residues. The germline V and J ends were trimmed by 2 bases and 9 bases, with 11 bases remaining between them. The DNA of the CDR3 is TGCGCCAGCAGTGAGACGCCCGAAATTTCACCCCTCCACTTT. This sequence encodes CASSETPEISPLHF.

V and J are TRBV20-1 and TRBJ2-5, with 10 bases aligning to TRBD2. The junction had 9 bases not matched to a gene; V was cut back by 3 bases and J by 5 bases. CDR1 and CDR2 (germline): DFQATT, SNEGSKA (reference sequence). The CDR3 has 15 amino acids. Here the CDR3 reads CSARRGASGSETQYF. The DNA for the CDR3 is TGCAGTGCTAGGCGGGGGGCTAGCGGGAGTGAGACCCAGTACTTC.

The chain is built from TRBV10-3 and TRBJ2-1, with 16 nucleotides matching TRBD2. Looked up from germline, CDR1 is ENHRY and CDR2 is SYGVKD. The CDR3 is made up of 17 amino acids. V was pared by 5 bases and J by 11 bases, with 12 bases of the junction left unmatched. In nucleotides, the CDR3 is TGTGCCATCAGTCCCGGGACTAGCGGGAGGGCCGGGGAAAAGCAGTTCTTC. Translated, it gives CAISPGTSGRAGEKQFF.

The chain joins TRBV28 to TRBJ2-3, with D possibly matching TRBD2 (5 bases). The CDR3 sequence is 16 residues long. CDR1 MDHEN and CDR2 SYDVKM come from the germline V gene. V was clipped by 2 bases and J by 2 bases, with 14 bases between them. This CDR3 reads CASSLLSREITDTQYF. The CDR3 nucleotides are TGTGCCAGCAGTTTACTTTCGAGGGAGATCACAGATACGCAGTATTTT.

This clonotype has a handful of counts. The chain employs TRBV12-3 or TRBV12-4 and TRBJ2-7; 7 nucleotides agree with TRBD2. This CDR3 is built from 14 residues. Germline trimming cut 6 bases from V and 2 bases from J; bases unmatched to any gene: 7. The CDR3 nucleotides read TGTGCCAGCAGAGCCGGGACTAACCCCTACGAGCAGTACTTC. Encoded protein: CASRAGTNPYEQYF.

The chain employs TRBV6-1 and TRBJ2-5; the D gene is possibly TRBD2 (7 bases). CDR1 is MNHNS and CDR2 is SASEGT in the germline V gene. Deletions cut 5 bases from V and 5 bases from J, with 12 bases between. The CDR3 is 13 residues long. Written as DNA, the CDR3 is TGTGCCAGCAGTCCGGGGAGGGGGGAGACCCAGTACTTC. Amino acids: CASSPGRGETQYF.

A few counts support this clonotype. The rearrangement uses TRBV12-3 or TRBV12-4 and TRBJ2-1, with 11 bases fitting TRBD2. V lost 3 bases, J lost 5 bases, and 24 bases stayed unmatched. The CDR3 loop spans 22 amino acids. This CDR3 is CASSFPLGVGTSGVKPHNEQFF. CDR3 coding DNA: TGTGCCAGCAGTTTCCCCCTCGGGGTGGGGACTAGCGGAGTCAAGCCCCACAATGAGCAGTTCTTC.